This T cell receptor beta chain was sequenced during a study of T-cell reconstitution after alpha-beta-depleted transplantation in children. Study-level findings and limits: T-cell numbers and diversity, one year after transplant, stemmed largely from T cells that were newly produced. Certain patients had high TCRbeta diversity at day 60, and it came from recipient T cells and thymic progenitors that survived. Reportedly, alpha-beta T cells present about two months post-transplant originated from several hundred expanded clones of graft origin.

This sample's TCRbeta library carried unique molecular identifier barcodes. TCRdb re-called the PCR reads with MiXCR, one entry per CDR3 protein. The data show about 500,000 distinct CDR3 sequences, with roughly 10% seen just once and 12% to 15% held by the top ten. Trimming shortened V by 7 bases and J by 2 bases, and 15 bases separated the two germline ends. The CDR3 runs to 14 residues. Per germline, CDR1 SGHTA and CDR2 FQGNSA. Concerning this clonotype itself: Its target is unknown.

The sequencing used PBMCs, mostly from graft donor cells, collected 180 days after TCRalphabeta/CD19-depleted stem cell transplant. This clonotype originated in a female patient aged 2-15 years who had a stem cell transplant for aplastic anemia, so the T cells may come from the graft donor. The V call is TRBV7-2, the J call TRBJ2-7; weak D call: TRBD2 (6 bases). The CDR3 loop is CASTNPGLPYEQYV. In nucleotides, the CDR3 is TGTGCCAGCACCAACCCGGGACTGCCCTACGAGCAGTACGTC.